The text below deals with one T cell receptor beta chain. The antigen is not known. 13 Jbeta primers and 60 Vbeta primers were used for the PCR. The protocol was immunoSEQ multiplex PCR, while the TCRdb copy is restricted to in-frame clones and leaves out a portion. In all, the sample yields 60,000 to 80,000 clones. The germline gives CDR1 SGHRS, CDR2 YFSETQ. CDR3 length equals 15 residues. V lost 3 bases and J 3 bases, leaving 12 bases between the germline ends. These data belong to a study of cytomegalovirus exposure and HLA in healthy donors. Study-wide points: Some V segments (TRBV6-2 and TRBV6-3 among them) were excluded as indistinguishable. Later on, an analysis showed TCR association rates differing by HLA locus, with DRB1 the most and HLA-C the fewest. Clonal expansion, a later analysis showed, was greater in HLA-associated TCR beta chains than in equally common others. As a later analysis revealed, most CMV-associated TCR beta chains appeared HLA-restricted.

The chain has TRBV5-1 and TRBJ2-2; the D gene is possibly TRBD2 (6 bases). The receptor comes from a boy aged 5-17 years in good health and CMV-seronegative. The sample was PBMCs. CDR3 in DNA: TGCGCCAGCAGCTCCGTAGGCGGGGACACCGGGGAGCTGTTTTTT. It is translated as CASSSVGGDTGELFF.